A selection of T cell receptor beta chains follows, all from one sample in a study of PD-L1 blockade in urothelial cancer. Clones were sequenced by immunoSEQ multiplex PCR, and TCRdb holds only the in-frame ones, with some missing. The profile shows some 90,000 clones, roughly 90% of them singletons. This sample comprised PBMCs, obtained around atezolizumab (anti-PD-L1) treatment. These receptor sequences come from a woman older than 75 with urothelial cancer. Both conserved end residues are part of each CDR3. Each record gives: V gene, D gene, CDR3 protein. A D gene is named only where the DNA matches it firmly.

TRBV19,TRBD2,CASRREGGTDTQYF
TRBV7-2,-,CASSFAVNTGELFF
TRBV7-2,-,CASSLATGTYNEQFF
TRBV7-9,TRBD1,CASSLAQGADTQYF
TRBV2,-,CASSYSSNEKLFF
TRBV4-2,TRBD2,CASSQDASSGSYNEQFF
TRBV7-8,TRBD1,CASSLLQDRGIRQPQHF
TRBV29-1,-,CSVATTGQSTDTQYF
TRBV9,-,CASSVYSGDSTDTQYF
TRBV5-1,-,CASSLEGDGRTNYGYTF
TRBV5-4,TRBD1,CASSLGDRGSSEAFF
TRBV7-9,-,CASSFGEDHTEAFF